The present T cell receptor (beta chain) was sequenced within a study of T cell changes during pregnancy in multiple sclerosis. With 2 bases clipped from V and 3 bases from J, the junction kept 5 bases outside the gene matches. In germline, CDR1 is SEHNR, CDR2 FQNEAQ (reference sequence). The CDR3 has 15 amino acids. Only in-frame clones appear in the TCRdb table, and some are missing; sequencing was by immunoSEQ multiplex PCR. The sample comprises just under 50,000 clones, 91% of which are singletons, and approximately 10% rests with the top ten. This chain connects TRBV7-9 to TRBJ2-7, with 9 nucleotides matching TRBD2. The sequence was obtained from a female donor with multiple sclerosis, enrolled in a pregnancy study. The source was CD8+ T cells from peripheral blood mononuclear cells, collected after pregnancy. CDR3 DNA: TGTGCCAGCAGCTTATCTAGCGGGGCCCACTACGAGCAGTACTTC. It encodes CASSLSSGAHYEQYF.